The clone carrying this T cell receptor beta chain turned up a few times. The sample originates from a study of T-cell reconstitution after alpha-beta-depleted transplantation in children. Preparation of the TCRbeta library involved a method that used unique molecular identifiers. TCRdb independently ran MiXCR on the PCR reads; one entry per CDR3 protein. Here the sample spans almost 500,000 distinct CDR3 sequences, around 12% being singletons. The sample consisted of PBMCs from the stem cell graft donor, taken from the stem cell graft. The sequence was collected from a human donor who donated a stem cell graft to a child with combined immunodeficiency.

For the CDR3, the DNA is TGCAGTGCTAGATCCCTTGCCATTAACTATGGCTACACCTTC. It yields the protein CSARSLAINYGYTF. J is TRBJ1-2 and V is TRBV20-1; D unresolved. This CDR3 has 14 residues. The germline V and J ends were trimmed by 2 bases and 1 base, with 11 bases remaining between them. The germline CDR1 and CDR2 sequences are DFQATT and SNEGSKA (reference sequence).